These T cell receptor beta chains were read from a single sample in a study of T cell clonotyping in hematopoietic cell transplantation. The protocol was immunoSEQ multiplex PCR, while the TCRdb copy is restricted to in-frame clones and leaves out a portion. The data show 35,000 to 45,000 clones, with over 80% seen just once and around 1.8% held by the top ten. The sequenced sample consisted of peripheral blood mononuclear cells. The receptors shown here come from a woman aged 40 to 50 in good health. Some clones in this sample may be carry-over from other donors' samples. Both conserved end residues are part of each CDR3. The order of the fields is J gene, V gene, CDR3 protein.

TRBJ1-2,TRBV25-1,CASSEYRGSGYTF
TRBJ1-3,TRBV28,CASTPPAGDSGNTIYF
TRBJ1-2,TRBV6-1,CASSGWRDDYTF
TRBJ2-7,TRBV2,CASVPGQHLYEQYF
TRBJ2-2,TRBV29-1,CSFGQTPNTGELFF
TRBJ1-2,TRBV11-3,CASSLEEDF
TRBJ2-1,TRBV4-1,CASSHLDLLAYNEQFF
TRBJ1-1,TRBV10-3,CAINRGQGSMNTEAFF
TRBJ2-7,TRBV6-5,CASTEAGVAGEQYF
TRBJ2-5,TRBV29-1,CSVYGTGDLYETQYF
TRBJ2-7,TRBV25-1,CASSVTYSYEQYF
TRBJ2-1,TRBV18,CASSPVLAGDEQFF
TRBJ1-5,TRBV28,CASSLYHDRASRQPQHF
TRBJ2-7,TRBV28,CASSRPEVAGTDEQYF
TRBJ2-5,TRBV6-5,CASSYSLGQGQETQYF
TRBJ2-1,TRBV9,CASTSGLAEHNEQFF
TRBJ1-2,TRBV19,CASSITLLQSYGYTF
TRBJ2-5,TRBV20-1,CSAGQETQYF
TRBJ2-1,TRBV10-3,CRSIAGDSYNEQFF
TRBJ1-3,TRBV11-2,CASSLEGRGGNTIYF
TRBJ2-3,TRBV28,CASIPDTPIFTDTQYF
TRBJ2-3,TRBV27,CASSLMRGTDTQYF
TRBJ2-1,TRBV9,CASSRREGANEQFF
TRBJ2-2,TRBV12-1,CASSTGELFF
TRBJ2-3,TRBV19,CASSIDGRTDTQYF
TRBJ1-1,TRBV7-2,CASSAVGGQNTEAFF
TRBJ1-2,TRBV7-9,CASSLGDYSGYGYTF